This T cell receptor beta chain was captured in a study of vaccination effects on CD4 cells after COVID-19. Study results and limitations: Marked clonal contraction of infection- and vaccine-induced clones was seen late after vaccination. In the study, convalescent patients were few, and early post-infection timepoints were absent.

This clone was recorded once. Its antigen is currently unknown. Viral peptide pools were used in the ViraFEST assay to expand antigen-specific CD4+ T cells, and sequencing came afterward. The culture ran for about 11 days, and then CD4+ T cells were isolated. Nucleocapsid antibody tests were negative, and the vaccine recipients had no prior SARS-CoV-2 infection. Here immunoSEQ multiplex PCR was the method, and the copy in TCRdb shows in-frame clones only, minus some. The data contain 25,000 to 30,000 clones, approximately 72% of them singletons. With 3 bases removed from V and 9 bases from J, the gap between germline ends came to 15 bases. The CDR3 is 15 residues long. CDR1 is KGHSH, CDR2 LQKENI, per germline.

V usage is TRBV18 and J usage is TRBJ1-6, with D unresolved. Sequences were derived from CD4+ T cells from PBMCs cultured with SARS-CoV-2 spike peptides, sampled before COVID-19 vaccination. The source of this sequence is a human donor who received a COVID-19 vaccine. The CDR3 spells CASSPRSHSVSPLHF. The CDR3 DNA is TGTGCCAGCTCACCCCGGAGTCATTCGGTTTCACCCCTCCACTTT.